The T cell receptor (beta chain) under discussion was sequenced for a study of T cells in Graves' hyperthyroidism and ophthalmopathy. On this clonotype: Mismatch with germline at one junction end may stem from a read error.

RNA transcripts were the template for amplifying TCR beta CDR3 regions. TCR CDR3 underwent first-round RT-PCR with the HTBI primer set. TCRdb redid the calling of the multiplex PCR reads with MiXCR, one entry per CDR3 protein. The repertoire consists of roughly 580,000 distinct CDR3 sequences, with approximately 44% occurring once and the leading ten covering roughly 8.2%. CDR1 and CDR2 (germline): KGHDR, SFDVKD. The length of the CDR3 is 16 residues. Patients counted as stable if ophthalmopathy did not develop within 18 months. The sequenced material came from peripheral blood or thyroid tissue (not recorded which). The clonotype was recovered from a woman aged 18 to 35 with Graves' hyperthyroidism. This sequence joins TRBV24-1 and TRBJ2-5; TRBD2 matches at 11 bases. As DNA, the CDR3 is TGTGCCAGCAGTTTATATCCTAGCGGGAGGCGAGAGACCCAGTACTTC. Residues: CASSLYPSGRRETQYF.